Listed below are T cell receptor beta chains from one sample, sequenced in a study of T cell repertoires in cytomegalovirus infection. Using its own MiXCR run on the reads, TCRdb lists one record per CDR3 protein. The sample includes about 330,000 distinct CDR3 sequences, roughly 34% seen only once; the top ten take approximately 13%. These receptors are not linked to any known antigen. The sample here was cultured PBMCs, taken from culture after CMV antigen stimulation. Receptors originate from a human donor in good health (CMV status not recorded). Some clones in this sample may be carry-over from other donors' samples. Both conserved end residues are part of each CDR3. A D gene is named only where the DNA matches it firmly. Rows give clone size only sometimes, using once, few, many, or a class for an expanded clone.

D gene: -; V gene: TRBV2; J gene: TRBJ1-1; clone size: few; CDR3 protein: CASSEERRGFEAFF; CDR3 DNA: TGTGCCAGCAGTGAAGAAAGACGCGGGTTTGAAGCTTTCTTT
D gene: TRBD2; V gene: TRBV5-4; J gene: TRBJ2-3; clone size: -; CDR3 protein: CASRTSGTFTDTQYF; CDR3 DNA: TGTGCCAGCCGGACTAGCGGGACATTCACAGATACGCAGTATTTT
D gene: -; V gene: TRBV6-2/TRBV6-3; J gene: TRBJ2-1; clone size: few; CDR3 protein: CASSGGGSSYNEQFF; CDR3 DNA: TGTGCCAGCAGTGGGGGCGGGAGCTCCTACAATGAGCAGTTCTTC
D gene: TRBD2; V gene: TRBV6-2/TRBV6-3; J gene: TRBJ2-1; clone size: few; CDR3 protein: CASSQGTSGRNEQFF; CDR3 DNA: TGTGCCAGCAGCCAAGGGACTAGCGGGAGAAATGAGCAGTTCTTC
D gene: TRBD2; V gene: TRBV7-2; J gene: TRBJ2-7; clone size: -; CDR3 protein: CASSLGASGSDYEQYF; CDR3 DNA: TGTGCCAGCAGCTTAGGGGCTAGCGGGAGTGACTACGAGCAGTACTTC
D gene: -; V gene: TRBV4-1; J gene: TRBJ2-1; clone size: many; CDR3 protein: CASSHKRELEQFF; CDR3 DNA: TGCGCCAGCAGCCATAAAAGGGAGCTTGAGCAGTTCTTC
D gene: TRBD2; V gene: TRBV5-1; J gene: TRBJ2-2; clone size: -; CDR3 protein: CASHREGGRTPGELFF; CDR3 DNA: TGCGCCTCCCACCGAGAGGGCGGGAGGACTCCGGGGGAGCTGTTTTTT
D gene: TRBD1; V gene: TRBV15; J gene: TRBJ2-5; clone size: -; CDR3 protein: CATSRAYTGTGLETQYF; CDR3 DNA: TGTGCCACCAGCAGAGCTTATACCGGGACAGGGCTAGAGACCCAGTACTTC
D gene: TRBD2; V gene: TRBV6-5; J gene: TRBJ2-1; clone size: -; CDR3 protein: CASSYSSREGYNEQFF; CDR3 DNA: TGTGCCAGCAGTTACTCTTCGCGGGAGGGCTACAATGAGCAGTTCTTC
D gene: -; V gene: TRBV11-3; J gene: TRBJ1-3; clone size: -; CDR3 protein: CASSSTGTGNTIYF; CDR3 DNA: TGTGCCAGCAGCTCTACAGGAACTGGAAACACCATATATTTT
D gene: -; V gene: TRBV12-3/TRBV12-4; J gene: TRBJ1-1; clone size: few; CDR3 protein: CASRAQATGIAEAFF; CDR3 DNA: TGTGCCAGCAGAGCCCAAGCTACCGGGATCGCTGAAGCTTTCTTT
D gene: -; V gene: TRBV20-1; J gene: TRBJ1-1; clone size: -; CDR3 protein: CSASYGWNTEAFF; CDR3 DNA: TGCAGTGCTAGTTATGGATGGAACACTGAAGCTTTCTTT
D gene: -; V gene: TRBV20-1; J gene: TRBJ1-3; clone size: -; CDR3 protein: CSAWPHSGNTIYF; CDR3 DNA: TGCAGTGCTTGGCCACATTCTGGAAACACCATATATTTT
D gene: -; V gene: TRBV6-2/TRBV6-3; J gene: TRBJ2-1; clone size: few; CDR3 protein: CASSGRAHYNEQFF; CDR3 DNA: TGTGCCAGCAGTGGAAGGGCACACTACAATGAGCAGTTCTTC
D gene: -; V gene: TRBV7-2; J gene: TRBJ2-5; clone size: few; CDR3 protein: CASSPQTGHQETQYF; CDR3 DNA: TGTGCCAGCAGCCCCCAGACGGGGCACCAAGAGACCCAGTACTTC
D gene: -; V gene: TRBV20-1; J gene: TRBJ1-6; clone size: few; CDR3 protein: CSASGGPGVDHYNSPLHF; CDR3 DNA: TGCAGTGCTAGTGGGGGGCCGGGGGTTGATCACTATAATTCACCCCTCCACTTT
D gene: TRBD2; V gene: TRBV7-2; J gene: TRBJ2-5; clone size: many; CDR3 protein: CASSLGGGSGGQETQYF; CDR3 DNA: TGTGCCAGCAGCTTAGGCGGGGGTAGCGGAGGTCAAGAGACCCAGTACTTC
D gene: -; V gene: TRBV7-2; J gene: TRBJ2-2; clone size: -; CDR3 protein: CASSLRTSNTGELFF; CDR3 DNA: TGTGCCAGCAGCTTAAGGACGAGTAACACCGGGGAGCTGTTTTTT
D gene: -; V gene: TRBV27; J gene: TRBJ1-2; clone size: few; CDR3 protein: CASSFTGANYGYTF; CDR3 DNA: TGTGCCAGCAGTTTTACGGGGGCCAACTATGGCTACACCTTC
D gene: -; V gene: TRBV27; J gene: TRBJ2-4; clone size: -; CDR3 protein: CASSLYGGDSVKNIQYF; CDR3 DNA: TGTGCCAGCAGTTTATACGGAGGGGATTCGGTCAAAAACATTCAGTACTTC
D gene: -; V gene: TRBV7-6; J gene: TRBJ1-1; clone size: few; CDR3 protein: CASSLALGVNTEAFF; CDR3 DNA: TGTGCCAGCAGCTTAGCATTAGGAGTAAACACTGAAGCTTTCTTT
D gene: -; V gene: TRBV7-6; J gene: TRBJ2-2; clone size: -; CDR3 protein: CASSGITGELFF; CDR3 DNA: TGTGCCAGCAGCGGTATCACGGGGGAGCTGTTTTTT
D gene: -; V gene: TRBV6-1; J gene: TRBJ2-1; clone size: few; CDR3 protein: CASTPKSNEQFF; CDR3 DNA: TGTGCCAGCACCCCAAAGTCGAATGAGCAGTTCTTC
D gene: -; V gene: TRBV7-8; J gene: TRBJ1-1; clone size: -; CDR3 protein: CASSLWGGETEAFF; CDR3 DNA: TGTGCCAGCAGCTTATGGGGGGGTGAGACTGAAGCTTTCTTT
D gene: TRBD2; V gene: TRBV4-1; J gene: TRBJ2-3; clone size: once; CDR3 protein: CASSQTPTSGLLSSTDTQYF; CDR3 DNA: TGCGCCAGCAGCCAAACCCCGACTAGCGGCCTTCTCTCTAGCACAGATACGCAGTATTTT
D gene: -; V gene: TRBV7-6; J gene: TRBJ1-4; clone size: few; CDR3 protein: CASSLGYGEEKLFF; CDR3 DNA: TGTGCCAGCAGCTTGGGGTATGGCGAAGAAAAACTGTTTTTT
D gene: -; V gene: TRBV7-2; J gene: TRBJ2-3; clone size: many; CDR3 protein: CASSKRSPAGDTQYF; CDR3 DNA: TGTGCCAGCAGCAAGCGGTCCCCAGCGGGAGATACGCAGTATTTT
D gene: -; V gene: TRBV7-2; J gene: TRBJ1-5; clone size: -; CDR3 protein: CASSLKARDQPQHF; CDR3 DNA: TGTGCCAGCAGCTTAAAAGCTAGGGATCAGCCCCAGCATTTT
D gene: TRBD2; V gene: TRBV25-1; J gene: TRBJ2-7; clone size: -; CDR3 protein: CASSEYGTSGYEQYF; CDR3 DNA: TGTGCCAGCAGTGAATACGGGACTAGCGGGTACGAGCAGTACTTC
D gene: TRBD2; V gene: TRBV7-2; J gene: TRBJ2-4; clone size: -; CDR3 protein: CASTPGLAGSNIQYF; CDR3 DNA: TGTGCCAGCACCCCGGGACTAGCGGGGTCAAACATTCAGTACTTC
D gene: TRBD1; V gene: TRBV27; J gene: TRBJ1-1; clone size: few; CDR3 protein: CASSFQDRVNGEAFF; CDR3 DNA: TGTGCCAGCAGTTTCCAGGACAGGGTGAATGGTGAAGCTTTCTTT
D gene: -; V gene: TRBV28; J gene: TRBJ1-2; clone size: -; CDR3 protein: CASSLPGLSFYGYTF; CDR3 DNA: TGTGCCAGCAGTTTACCGGGACTTTCATTCTATGGCTACACCTTC
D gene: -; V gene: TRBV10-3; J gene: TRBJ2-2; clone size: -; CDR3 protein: CAISALKGESVTGELFF; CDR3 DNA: TGTGCCATCAGTGCCCTTAAGGGGGAGTCGGTCACCGGGGAGCTGTTTTTT
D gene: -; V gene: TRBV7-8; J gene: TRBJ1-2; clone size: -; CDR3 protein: CASSPPGRGNNYGYTF; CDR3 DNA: TGTGCCAGCAGCCCACCTGGGAGGGGAAATAACTATGGCTACACCTTC
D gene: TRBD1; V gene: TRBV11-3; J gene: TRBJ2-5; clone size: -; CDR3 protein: CASSAQTGGQETQYF; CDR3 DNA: TGTGCCAGCAGCGCCCAAACAGGGGGCCAAGAGACCCAGTACTTC
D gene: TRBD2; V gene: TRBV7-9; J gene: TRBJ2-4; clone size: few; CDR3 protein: CASSRGGGSAKNIQYF; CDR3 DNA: TGTGCCAGCAGCCGTGGGGGGGGATCGGCCAAAAACATTCAGTACTTC
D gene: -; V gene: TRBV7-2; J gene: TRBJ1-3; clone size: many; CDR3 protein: CASSLVQGSSGNTIYF; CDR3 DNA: TGTGCCAGCAGCTTAGTTCAGGGGAGCTCTGGAAACACCATATATTTT
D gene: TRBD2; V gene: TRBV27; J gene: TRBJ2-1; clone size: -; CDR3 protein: CASSQLAGAEVVSYNEQFF; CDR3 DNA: TGTGCCAGCAGCCAACTAGCGGGAGCTGAAGTTGTATCCTACAATGAGCAGTTCTTC
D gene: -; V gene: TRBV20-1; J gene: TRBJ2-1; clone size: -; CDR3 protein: CSAPSRVSGKVSSYNEQFF; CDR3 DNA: TGCAGTGCTCCCAGCCGGGTGAGCGGTAAAGTTAGCTCCTACAATGAGCAGTTCTTC
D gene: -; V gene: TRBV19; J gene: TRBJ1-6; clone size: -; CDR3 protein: CASSRRLMDSPLHF; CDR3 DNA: TGTGCCAGTAGTAGGCGCCTTATGGATTCACCCCTCCACTTT
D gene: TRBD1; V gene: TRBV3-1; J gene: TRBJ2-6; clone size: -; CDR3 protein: CASSRAGTGLTGANVLTF; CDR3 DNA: TGTGCCAGCAGCCGAGCCGGGACAGGCCTGACTGGGGCCAACGTCCTGACTTTC
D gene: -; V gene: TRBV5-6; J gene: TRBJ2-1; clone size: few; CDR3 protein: CASSSRLVYNEQFF; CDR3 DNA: TGTGCCAGCAGCTCCAGATTGGTCTACAATGAGCAGTTCTTC
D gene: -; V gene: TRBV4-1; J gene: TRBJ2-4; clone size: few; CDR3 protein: CASSQGAQGGLAKNIQYF; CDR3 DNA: TGCGCCAGCAGCCAAGGCGCCCAGGGGGGCCTAGCCAAAAACATTCAGTACTTC
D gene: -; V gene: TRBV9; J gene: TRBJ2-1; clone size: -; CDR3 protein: CASSVAQAGASYNEQFF; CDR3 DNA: TGTGCCAGCAGCGTAGCTCAGGCAGGAGCGTCCTACAATGAGCAGTTCTTC
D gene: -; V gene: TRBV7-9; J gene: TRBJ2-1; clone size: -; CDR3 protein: CASSPTGSDPEDEQFF; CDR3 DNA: TGTGCCAGCAGCCCCACGGGTAGTGACCCTGAAGATGAGCAGTTCTTC
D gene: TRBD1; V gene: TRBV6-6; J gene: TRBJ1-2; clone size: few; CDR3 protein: CASSFDRGRSGYTF; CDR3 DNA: TGTGCCAGCAGTTTTGACAGGGGGAGATCGGGCTACACCTTC
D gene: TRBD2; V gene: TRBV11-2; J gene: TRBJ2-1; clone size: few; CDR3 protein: CASSPGTRLDEQFF; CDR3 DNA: TGTGCCAGCAGCCCCGGGACTAGACTCGATGAGCAGTTCTTC
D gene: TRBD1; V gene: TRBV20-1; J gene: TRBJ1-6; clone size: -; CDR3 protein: CSAGTTGAKNSPLHF; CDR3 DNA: TGCAGTGCTGGGACGACAGGGGCAAAAAATTCACCCCTCCACTTT
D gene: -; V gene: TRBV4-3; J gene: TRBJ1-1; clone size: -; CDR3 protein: CASSQEWWGYTEAFF; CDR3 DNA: TGCGCCAGCAGCCAAGAATGGTGGGGGTACACTGAAGCTTTCTTT
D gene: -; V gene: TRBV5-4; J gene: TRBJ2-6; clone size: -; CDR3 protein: CASSLGPYGVSGANVLTF; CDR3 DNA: TGTGCCAGCAGCTTGGGCCCCTACGGGGTCTCTGGGGCCAACGTCCTGACTTTC
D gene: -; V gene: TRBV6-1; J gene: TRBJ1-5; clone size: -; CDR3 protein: CASSYGGGGEQPQHF; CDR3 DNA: TGTGCCAGCAGCTACGGGGGGGGCGGTGAGCAGCCCCAGCATTTT
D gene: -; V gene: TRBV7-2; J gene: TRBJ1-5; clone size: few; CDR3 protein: CASSLQSFDQPQHF; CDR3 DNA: TGTGCCAGCAGCTTACAGTCATTCGATCAGCCCCAGCATTTT
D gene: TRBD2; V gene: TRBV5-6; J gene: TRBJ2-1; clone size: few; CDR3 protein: CASSLLGTSGKKQFF; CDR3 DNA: TGTGCCAGCAGCTTGCTGGGGACTAGCGGAAAAAAGCAGTTCTTC
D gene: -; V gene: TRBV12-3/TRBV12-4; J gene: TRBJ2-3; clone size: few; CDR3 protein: CASSLGKGTQYF; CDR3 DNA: TGTGCCAGCAGTTTAGGCAAGGGTACGCAGTATTTT
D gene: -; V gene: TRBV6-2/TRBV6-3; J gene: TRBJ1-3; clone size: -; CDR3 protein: CASSYDSGITGNTIYF; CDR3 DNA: TGTGCCAGCAGTTACGATTCGGGGATTACTGGAAACACCATATATTTT
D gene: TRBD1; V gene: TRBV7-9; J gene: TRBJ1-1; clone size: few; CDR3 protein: CASSAQGATEAFF; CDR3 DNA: TGTGCCAGCAGCGCCCAGGGGGCCACTGAAGCTTTCTTT